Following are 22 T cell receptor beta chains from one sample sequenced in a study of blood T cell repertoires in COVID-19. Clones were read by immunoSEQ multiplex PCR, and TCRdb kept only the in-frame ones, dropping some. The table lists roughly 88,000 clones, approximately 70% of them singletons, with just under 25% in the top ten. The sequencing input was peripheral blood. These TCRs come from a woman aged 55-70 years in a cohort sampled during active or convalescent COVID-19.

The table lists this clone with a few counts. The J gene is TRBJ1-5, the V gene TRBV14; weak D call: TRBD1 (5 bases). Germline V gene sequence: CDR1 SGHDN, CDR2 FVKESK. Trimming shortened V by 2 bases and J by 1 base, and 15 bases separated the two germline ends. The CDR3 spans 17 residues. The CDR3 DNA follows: TGTGCCAGCAGCCAATACATCAGGGAACCGAGCAATCAGCCCCAGCATTTT. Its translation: CASSQYIREPSNQPQHF.

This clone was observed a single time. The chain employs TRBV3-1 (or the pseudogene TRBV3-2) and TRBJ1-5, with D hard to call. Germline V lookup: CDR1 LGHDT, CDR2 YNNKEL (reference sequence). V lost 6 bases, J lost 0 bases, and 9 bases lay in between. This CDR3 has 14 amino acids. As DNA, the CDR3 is TGTGCCAGCAGTCTATCTTATAGCAATCAGCCCCAGCATTTT. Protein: CASSLSYSNQPQHF.

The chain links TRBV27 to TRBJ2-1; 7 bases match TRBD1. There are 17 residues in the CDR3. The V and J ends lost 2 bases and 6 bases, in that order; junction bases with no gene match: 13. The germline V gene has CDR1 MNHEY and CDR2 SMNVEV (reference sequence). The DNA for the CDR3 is TGTGCCAGCAGTTTAAATTTAGGGGGCTATTCTCGCAATGAGCAGTTCTTC. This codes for CASSLNLGGYSRNEQFF.

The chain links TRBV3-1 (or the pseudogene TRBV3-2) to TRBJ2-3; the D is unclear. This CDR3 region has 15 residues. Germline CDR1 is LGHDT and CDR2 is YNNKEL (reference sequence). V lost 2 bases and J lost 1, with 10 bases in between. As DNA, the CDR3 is TGTGCCAGCAGCCAAATTGAGACACGCACAGATACGCAGTATTTT. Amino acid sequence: CASSQIETRTDTQYF.

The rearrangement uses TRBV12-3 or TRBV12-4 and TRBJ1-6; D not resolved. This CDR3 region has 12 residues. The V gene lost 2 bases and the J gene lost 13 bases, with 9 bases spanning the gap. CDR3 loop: CASSLFPRPLHF. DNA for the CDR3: TGTGCCAGCAGTTTATTTCCGAGGCCCCTCCACTTT.

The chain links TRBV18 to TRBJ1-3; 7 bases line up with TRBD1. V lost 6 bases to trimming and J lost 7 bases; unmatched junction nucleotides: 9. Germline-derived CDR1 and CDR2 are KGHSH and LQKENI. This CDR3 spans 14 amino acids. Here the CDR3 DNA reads TGTGCCAGCTCCCCCCCGCCAGGGGGGAACACCATATATTTT. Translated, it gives CASSPPPGGNTIYF.

CDR3 nucleotide sequence: TGTGCCAGCAGTGAAGGGAGGTTCTACGAGCAGTACTTC. Protein: CASSEGRFYEQYF. The rearrangement links TRBV6-1 to TRBJ2-7, with D possibly matching TRBD2 (5 bases). V shed 1 base and J shed 3 bases, with 7 bases lying between them. This CDR3 comprises 13 residues. In germline, CDR1 is MNHNS, CDR2 SASEGT.

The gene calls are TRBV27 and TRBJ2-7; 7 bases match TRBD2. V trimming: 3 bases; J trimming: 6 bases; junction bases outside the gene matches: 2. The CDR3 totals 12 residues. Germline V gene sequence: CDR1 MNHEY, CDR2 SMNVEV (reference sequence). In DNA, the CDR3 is TGTGCCAGCAGTTTTCCGGGGGGCGAGCAGTACTTC. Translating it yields CASSFPGGEQYF.

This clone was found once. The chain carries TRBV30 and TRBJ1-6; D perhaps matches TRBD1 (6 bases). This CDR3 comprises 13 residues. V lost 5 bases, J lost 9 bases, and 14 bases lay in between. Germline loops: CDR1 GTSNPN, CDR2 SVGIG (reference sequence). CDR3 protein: CAWSGRGISPLHF. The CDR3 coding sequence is TGTGCCTGGTCTGGAAGGGGGATTTCACCCCTCCACTTT.

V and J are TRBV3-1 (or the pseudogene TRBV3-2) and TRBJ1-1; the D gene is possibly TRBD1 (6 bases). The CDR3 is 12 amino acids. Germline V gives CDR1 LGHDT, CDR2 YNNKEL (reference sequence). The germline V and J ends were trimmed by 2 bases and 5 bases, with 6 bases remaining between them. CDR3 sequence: CASSQQGTEAFF. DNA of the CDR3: TGTGCCAGCAGCCAACAGGGGACTGAAGCTTTCTTT.

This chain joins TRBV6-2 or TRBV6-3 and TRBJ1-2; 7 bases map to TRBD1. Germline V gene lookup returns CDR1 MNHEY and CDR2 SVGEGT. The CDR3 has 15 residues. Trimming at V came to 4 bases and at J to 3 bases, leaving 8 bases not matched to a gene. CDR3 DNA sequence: TGTGCCAGCAGTTGGAACTCACAGGGGCACTATGGCTACACCTTC. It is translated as CASSWNSQGHYGYTF.

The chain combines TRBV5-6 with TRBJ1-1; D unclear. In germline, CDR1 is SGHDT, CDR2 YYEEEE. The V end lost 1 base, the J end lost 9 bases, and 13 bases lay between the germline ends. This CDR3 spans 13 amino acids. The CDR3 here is CASSLSPTGKAFF. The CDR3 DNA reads TGTGCCAGCAGCTTGAGTCCGACGGGGAAAGCTTTCTTT.

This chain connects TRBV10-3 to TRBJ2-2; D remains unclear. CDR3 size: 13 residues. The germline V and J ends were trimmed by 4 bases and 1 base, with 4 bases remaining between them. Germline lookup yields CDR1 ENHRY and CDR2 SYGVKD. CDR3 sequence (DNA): TGTGCCATCAGTGGACAGAACACCGGGGAGCTGTTTTTT. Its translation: CAISGQNTGELFF.

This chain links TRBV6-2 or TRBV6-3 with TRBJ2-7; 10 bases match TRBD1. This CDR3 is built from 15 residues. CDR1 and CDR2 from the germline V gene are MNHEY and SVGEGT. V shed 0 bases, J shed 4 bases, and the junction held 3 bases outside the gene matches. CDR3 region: CASSYSGTGVYEQYF. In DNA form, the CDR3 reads TGTGCCAGCAGTTACTCGGGGACAGGGGTTTACGAGCAGTACTTC.

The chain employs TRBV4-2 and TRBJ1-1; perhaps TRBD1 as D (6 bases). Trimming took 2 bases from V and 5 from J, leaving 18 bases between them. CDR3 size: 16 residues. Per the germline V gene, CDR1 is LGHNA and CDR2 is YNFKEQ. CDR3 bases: TGTGCCAGCAGCCAAACGGTCGTGTTGGGGGCTACTGAAGCTTTCTTT. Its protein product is CASSQTVVLGATEAFF.

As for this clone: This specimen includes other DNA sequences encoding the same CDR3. The CDR3 nucleotides are TGTGCCAGCAGCGTAGCTTTGGCGGGGGGTACAGATACGCAGTATTTT. It encodes CASSVALAGGTDTQYF. The chain couples TRBV9 to TRBJ2-3; 8 nucleotides align to TRBD2. The germline gives CDR1 SGDLS, CDR2 YYNGEE. The CDR3 is 16 amino acids. V was pared by 0 bases and J by 3 bases, with 6 bases of the junction left unmatched.

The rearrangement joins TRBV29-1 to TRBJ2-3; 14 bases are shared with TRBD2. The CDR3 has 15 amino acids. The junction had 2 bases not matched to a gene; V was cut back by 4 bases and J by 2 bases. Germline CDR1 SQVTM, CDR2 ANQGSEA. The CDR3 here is CSVGTSGGPTDTQYF. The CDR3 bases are TGCAGCGTTGGGACTAGCGGGGGGCCCACAGATACGCAGTATTTT.

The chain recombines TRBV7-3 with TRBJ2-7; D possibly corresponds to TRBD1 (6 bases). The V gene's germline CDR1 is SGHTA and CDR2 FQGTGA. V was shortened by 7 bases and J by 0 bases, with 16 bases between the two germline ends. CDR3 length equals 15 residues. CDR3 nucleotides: TGTGCCAGCACCCAGGGGCAGCAATCCTCCTACGAGCAGTACTTC. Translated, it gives CASTQGQQSSYEQYF.

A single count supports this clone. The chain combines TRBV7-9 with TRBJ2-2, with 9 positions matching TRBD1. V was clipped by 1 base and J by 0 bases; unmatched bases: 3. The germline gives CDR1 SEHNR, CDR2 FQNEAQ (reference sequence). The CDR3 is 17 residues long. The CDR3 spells CASSLGRDRANTGELFF. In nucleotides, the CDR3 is TGTGCCAGCAGCTTAGGCAGGGACAGGGCGAACACCGGGGAGCTGTTTTTT. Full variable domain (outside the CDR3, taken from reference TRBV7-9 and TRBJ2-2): DTGVSQNPRHKITKRGQNVTFRCDPISEHNRLYWYRQTLGQGPEFLTYFQNEAQLEKSRLLSDRFSAERPKGSFSTLEIQRTEQGDSAMYLCASSLGRDRANTGELFFGEGSRLTVL.

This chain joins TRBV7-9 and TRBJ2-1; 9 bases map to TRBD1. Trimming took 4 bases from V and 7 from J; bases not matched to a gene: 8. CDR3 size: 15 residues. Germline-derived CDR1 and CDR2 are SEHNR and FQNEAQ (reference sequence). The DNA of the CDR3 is TGTGCCAGCAGCTACTTCGACAGGGGGATTAATGAGCAGTTCTTC. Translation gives CASSYFDRGINEQFF.

The CDR3 loop reads CASSVGVRGKTDLVGPQYF. The CDR3 DNA reads as TGTGCCAGCAGCGTCGGGGTGCGGGGCAAGACCGACCTCGTAGGGCCCCAGTACTTC. The chain links TRBV9 to TRBJ2-5; TRBD2 might be the D (6 bases). Trimming took off 2 bases at V and 9 bases at J, with 32 bases between the two ends. The CDR3 has 19 residues. Germline V lookup: CDR1 SGDLS, CDR2 YYNGEE.

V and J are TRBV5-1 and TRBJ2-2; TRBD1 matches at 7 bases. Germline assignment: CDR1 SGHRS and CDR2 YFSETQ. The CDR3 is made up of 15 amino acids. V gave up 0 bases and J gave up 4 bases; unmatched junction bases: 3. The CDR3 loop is CASSLGAGGTGELFF. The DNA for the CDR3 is TGCGCCAGCAGCTTGGGAGCAGGGGGCACCGGGGAGCTGTTTTTT.